This entry is about one T cell receptor (beta chain). These data originate in a study of identical twins. MiXCR was run by TCRdb on the 5' RACE reads, yielding one entry per CDR3 protein. Seen here are under 500,000 distinct CDR3 sequences, around an eighth observed once, and the top ten hold about 0.97%. Germline values: CDR1 SGHTA, CDR2 FQGNSA. The CDR3 extends over 17 amino acids. With V trimmed by 5 bases and J by 4 bases, 8 bases remained unmatched. These data are also associated with another study on yellow fever vaccine responses in identical twins.

The sample was CD4+ T cells sorted from blood. This TCR came from a woman aged 18-29 years in good health. This chain links TRBV7-2 with TRBJ2-3, with 14 positions matching TRBD2. CDR3 nucleotides: TGTGCCAGCAGCCCTTCCCGACTAGCGGGAGGGCCAGATACGCAGTATTTT. This gives the protein CASSPSRLAGGPDTQYF. The full variable domain, with the rest looked up from reference TRBV7-2 and TRBJ2-3, is GAGVSQSPSNKVTEKGKDVELRCDPISGHTALYWYRQSLGQGLEFLIYFQGNSAPDKSGLPSDRFSAERTGGSVSTLTIQRTQQEDSAVYLCASSPSRLAGGPDTQYFGPGTRLTVL.